This TCR beta chain was obtained from a study of molecular identifiers for immune sequencing clone quantification. Regarding the study as a whole: Clones above 20 RNA copies contained over 98% of effector molecules and under 1% of naive molecules.

TCRdb recomputed calls from the PCR reads with MiXCR, one row per CDR3 protein. The sample has approximately 320,000 distinct CDR3 sequences, about 23% seen once. It was from around 18,000 to 910,000 sorted cells, with 10%, 30% or 50% RNA, that naive CD8 libraries came. In the case of this clonotype: The antigen is undetermined. A much larger clone differs by one base, so this may be a read error.

The junction had 11 bases not matched to a gene; V was cut back by 6 bases and J by 4 bases. CDR3 length: 15 amino acids. Germline V lookup: CDR1 SQVTM, CDR2 ANQGSEA. V gene TRBV29-1 combines with J gene TRBJ1-1; 10 bases map to TRBD1. The receptor was isolated from a human donor in good health. Some libraries in this study had Jurkat cell RNA spiked in. Sequencing was carried out using naive CD8+ T cells from blood, with Jurkat cell RNA spiked in. Described subset: FACS-sorted CD8+CD4-CCR7+CD45RA+ naive T cells. CDR3 bases: TGCAGCGTCCCAGACAGGGGGCTCGGGGTCACTGAAGCTTTCTTT. As protein: CSVPDRGLGVTEAFF.